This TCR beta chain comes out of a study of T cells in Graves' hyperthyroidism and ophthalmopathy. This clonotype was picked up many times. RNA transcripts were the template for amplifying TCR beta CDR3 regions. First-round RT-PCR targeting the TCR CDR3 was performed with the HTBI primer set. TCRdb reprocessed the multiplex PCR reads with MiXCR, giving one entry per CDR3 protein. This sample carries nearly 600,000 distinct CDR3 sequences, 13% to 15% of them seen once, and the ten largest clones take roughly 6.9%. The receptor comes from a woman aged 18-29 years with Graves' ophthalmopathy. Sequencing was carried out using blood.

The CDR3 loop is CASSFEFGMGEETQYF. DNA of the CDR3: TGTGCCAGCAGTTTTGAATTCGGGATGGGAGAAGAGACCCAGTACTTC. The rearrangement links TRBV12-3 or TRBV12-4 to TRBJ2-5; TRBD2 is a possible D gene (5 bases). There are 16 residues in the CDR3. With 3 bases removed from V and 3 bases from J, the gap between germline ends came to 17 bases.